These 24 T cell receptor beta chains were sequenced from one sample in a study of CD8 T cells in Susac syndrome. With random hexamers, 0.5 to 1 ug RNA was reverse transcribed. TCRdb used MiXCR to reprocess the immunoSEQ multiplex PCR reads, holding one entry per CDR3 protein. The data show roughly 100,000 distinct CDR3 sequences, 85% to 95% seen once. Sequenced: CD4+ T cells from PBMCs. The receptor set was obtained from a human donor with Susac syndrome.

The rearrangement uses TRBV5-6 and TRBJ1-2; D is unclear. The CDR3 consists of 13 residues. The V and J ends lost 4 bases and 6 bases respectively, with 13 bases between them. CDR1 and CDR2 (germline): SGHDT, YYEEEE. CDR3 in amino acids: CASSRRSADGYTF. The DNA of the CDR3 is TGTGCCAGCAGCCGACGGTCGGCAGATGGCTACACCTTC.

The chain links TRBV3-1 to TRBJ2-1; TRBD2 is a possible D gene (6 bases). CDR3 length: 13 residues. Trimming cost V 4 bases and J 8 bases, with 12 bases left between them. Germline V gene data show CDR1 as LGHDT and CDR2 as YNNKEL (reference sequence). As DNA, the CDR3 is TGTGCCAGCAGCCCCCTCGGGGGAGATGAGCAGTTCTTC. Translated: CASSPLGGDEQFF.

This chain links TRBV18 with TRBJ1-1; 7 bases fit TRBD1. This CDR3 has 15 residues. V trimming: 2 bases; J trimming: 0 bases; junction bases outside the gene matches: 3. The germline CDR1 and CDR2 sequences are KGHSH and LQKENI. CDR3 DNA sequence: TGTGCCAGCTCACCAAGGACAGGCATGAACACTGAAGCTTTCTTT. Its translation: CASSPRTGMNTEAFF.

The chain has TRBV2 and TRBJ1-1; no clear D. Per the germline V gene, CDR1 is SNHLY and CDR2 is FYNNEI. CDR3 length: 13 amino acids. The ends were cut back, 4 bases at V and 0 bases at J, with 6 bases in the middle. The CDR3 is CASSALMNTEAFF. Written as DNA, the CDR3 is TGTGCCAGCAGTGCACTCATGAACACTGAAGCTTTCTTT.

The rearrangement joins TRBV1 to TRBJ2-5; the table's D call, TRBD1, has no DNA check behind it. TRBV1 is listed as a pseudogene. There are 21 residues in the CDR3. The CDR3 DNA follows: TGCACCAGCAGCCAAGATAACGCGGGACAGGGTTGGGATCGGGGTCAAGAGACCCAGTACTTC. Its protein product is CTSSQDNAGQGWDRGQETQYF.

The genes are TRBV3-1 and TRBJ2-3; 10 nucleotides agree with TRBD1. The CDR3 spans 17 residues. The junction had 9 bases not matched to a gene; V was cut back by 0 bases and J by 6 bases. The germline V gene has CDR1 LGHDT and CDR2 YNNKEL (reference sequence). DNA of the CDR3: TGTGCCAGCAGCCAAGACCTCGACAGGGGGCTAAAGGATACGCAGTATTTT. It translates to CASSQDLDRGLKDTQYF.

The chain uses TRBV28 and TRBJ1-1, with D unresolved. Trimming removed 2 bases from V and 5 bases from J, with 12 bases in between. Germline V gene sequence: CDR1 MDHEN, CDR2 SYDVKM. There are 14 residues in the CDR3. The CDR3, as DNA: TGTGCCAGCAGTTTAGACGGGGTCGGGACTGAAGCTTTCTTT. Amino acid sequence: CASSLDGVGTEAFF.

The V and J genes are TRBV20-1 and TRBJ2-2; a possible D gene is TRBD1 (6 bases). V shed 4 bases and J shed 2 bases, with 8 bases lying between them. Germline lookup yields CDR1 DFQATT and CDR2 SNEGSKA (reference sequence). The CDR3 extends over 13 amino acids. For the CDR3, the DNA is TGCAGTGCTACGGACAGCAACACCGGGGAGCTGTTTTTT. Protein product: CSATDSNTGELFF.

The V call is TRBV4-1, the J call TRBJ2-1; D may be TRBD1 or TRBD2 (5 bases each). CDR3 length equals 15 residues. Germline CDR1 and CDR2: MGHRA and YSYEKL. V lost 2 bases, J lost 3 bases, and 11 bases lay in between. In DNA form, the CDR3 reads TGCGCCAGCAGCCAATGGGACGGAGACTACAATGAGCAGTTCTTC. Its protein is CASSQWDGDYNEQFF.

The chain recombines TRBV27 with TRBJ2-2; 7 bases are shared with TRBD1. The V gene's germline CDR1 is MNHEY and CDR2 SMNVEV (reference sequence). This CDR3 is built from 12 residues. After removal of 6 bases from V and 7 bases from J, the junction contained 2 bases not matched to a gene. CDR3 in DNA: TGTGCCAGCAGACAGGGGATCGGGGAGCTGTTTTTT. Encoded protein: CASRQGIGELFF.

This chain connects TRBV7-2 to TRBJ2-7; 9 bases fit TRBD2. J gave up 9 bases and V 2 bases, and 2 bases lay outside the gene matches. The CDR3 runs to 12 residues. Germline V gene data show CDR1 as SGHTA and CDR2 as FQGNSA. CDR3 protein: CASSLLAGRQYF. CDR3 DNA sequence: TGTGCCAGCAGCTTACTAGCGGGGCGGCAGTACTTC.

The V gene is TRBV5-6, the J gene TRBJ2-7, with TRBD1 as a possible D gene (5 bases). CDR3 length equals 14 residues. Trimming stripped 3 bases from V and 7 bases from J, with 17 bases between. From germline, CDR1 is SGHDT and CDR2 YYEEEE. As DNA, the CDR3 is TGTGCCAGCAGCTCCCCGGACACCCTTGGAGAGCAGTACTTC. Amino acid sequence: CASSSPDTLGEQYF.

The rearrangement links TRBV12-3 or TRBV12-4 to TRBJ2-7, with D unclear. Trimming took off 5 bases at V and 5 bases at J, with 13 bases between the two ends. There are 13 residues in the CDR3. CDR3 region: CASSLPYADEQYF. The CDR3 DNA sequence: TGTGCCAGCAGTCTCCCCTACGCGGACGAGCAGTACTTC.

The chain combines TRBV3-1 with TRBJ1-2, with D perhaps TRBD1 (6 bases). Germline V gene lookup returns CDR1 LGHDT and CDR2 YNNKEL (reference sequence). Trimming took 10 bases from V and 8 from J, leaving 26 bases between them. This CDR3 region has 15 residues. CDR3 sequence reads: CATEDRDKRSYGYTF. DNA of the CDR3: TGTGCCACCGAGGACCGGGACAAAAGGTCGTACGGCTACACCTTC.

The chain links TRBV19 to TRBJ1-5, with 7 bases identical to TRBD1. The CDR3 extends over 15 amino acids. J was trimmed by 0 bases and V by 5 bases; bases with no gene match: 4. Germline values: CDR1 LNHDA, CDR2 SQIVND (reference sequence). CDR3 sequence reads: CASSAQGNSNQPQHF. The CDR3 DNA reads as TGTGCCAGTAGTGCACAGGGGAATAGCAATCAGCCCCAGCATTTT.

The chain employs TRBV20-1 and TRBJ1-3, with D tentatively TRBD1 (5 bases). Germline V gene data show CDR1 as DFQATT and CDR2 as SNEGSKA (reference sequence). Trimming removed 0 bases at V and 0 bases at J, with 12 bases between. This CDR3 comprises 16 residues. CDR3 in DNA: TGCAGTGCTAGAGATCATAGGGGTATCTCTGGAAACACCATATATTTT. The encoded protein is CSARDHRGISGNTIYF.

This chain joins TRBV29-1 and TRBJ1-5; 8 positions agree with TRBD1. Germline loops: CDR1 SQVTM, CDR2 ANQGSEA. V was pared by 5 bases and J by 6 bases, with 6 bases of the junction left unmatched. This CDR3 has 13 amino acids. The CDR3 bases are TGCAGCGTTCGGACAGGGATCAGTCAGCCCCAGCATTTT. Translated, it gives CSVRTGISQPQHF.

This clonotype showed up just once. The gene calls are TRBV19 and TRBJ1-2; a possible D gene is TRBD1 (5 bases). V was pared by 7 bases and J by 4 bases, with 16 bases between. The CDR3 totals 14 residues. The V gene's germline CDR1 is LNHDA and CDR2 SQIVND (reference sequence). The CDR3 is CASTAGPPSYGYTF. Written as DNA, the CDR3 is TGTGCCAGTACGGCGGGGCCTCCGTCCTATGGCTACACCTTC.

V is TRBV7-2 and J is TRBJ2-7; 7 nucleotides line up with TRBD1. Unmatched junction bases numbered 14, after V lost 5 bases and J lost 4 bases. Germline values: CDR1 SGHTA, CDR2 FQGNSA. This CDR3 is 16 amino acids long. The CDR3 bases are TGTGCCAGCAGCGTAAGATCAGGGGGATCGGGATACGAGCAGTACTTC. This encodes CASSVRSGGSGYEQYF. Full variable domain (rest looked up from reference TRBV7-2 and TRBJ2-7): GAGVSQSPSNKVTEKGKDVELRCDPISGHTALYWYRQSLGQGLEFLIYFQGNSAPDKSGLPSDRFSAERTGGSVSTLTIQRTQQEDSAVYLCASSVRSGGSGYEQYFGPGTRLTVT.

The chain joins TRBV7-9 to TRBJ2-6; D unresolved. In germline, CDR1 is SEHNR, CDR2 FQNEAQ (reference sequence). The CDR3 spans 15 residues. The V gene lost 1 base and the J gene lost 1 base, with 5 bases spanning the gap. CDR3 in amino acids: CASSLDGSGANVLTF. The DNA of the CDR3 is TGTGCCAGCAGCTTAGATGGGTCTGGGGCCAACGTCCTGACTTTC.

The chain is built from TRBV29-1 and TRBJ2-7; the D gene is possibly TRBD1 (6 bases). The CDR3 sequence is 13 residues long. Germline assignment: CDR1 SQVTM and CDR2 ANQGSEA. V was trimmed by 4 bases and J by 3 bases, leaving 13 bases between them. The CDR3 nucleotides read TGCAGCGTTGCTCCGGCCAGGGGCTACGAGCAGTACTTC. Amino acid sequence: CSVAPARGYEQYF.

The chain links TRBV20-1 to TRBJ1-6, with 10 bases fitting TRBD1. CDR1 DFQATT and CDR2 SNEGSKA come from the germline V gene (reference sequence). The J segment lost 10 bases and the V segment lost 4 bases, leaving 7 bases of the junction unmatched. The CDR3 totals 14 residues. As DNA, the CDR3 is TGCAGTGCTAAGGGGACAGGGGTTTCGTCACCCCTCCACTTT. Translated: CSAKGTGVSSPLHF.

The CDR3 nucleotides are TGCGCCAGCAGCCAAACAGGACTCCAAGGGAAGCAGTACTTC. Its translation is CASSQTGLQGKQYF. This chain uses TRBV4-1 with TRBJ2-7, with D perhaps TRBD1 or TRBD2 (5 bases each). Trimming removed 2 bases at V and 8 bases at J, with 16 bases between. CDR3 length: 14 amino acids. Germline V gene lookup returns CDR1 MGHRA and CDR2 YSYEKL.

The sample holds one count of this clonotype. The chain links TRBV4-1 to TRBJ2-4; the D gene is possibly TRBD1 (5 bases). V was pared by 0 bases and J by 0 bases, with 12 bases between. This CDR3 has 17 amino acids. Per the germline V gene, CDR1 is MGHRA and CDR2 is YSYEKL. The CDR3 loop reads CASSQESGRVAKNIQYF. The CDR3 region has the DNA TGCGCCAGCAGCCAAGAATCCGGCAGGGTAGCCAAAAACATTCAGTACTTC.